This TCR beta chain was observed in a study of cytomegalovirus exposure and HLA in healthy donors. General study results and limits: Analysis was carried out at a later point, and it linked a missense DCLRE1C variant to TCR beta V- and J-gene trimming.

The PCR contained 60 Vbeta and 13 Jbeta primers. Method: immunoSEQ multiplex PCR; TCRdb's copy keeps in-frame clones and lacks some. The data contain about 160,000 clones, 80% to 90% of them singletons. The CDR3 totals 15 residues. CDR1 and CDR2 from the germline V gene are MNHEY and SVGAGI. Losses at the gene ends were 6 bases for V and 5 bases for J; bases not matched to a gene: 9. With regard to this clone: Antigen: not known.

The chain joins TRBV6-5 to TRBJ2-2, with 7 nucleotides matching TRBD1. The specimen was PBMCs. This receptor was obtained from a woman between 18 and 29 years old in good health and CMV-seronegative. The CDR3 region has the DNA TGTGCCAGCAGCCGTGACAGGGTATGGACCGGGGAGCTGTTTTTT. Amino acids: CASSRDRVWTGELFF.